This TCR beta chain derives from a study of Graves' ophthalmopathy and Graves' hyperthyroidism. This clonotype appeared once. A read error is possible here, since a much larger clone lies one base away. No donor had other autoimmune disease, uncontrolled infection, pregnancy or lactation. CDR1 is DFQATT and CDR2 is SNEGSKA in the germline V gene (reference sequence). The CDR3 runs 15 residues. Amplified TCR beta CDR3 regions were obtained using RNA transcripts as template. In the first round, RT-PCR was carried out with HTBI primers, and a multiplex PCR formed the second round. MiXCR, run by TCRdb on the multiplex PCR reads, gives a single entry per CDR3 protein. This table holds a few hundred thousand distinct CDR3 sequences, under 45% found once.

Sequenced material: peripheral blood or thyroid tissue (not recorded which). J is TRBJ2-5 and V is TRBV20-1; 10 bases fit TRBD1. The receptor's source is an adult man with Graves' hyperthyroidism. CDR3 residues: CSARDWTGGEEIQYF. As DNA, the CDR3 is TGCAGTGCTAGAGATTGGACAGGGGGGGAAGAGATCCAGTACTTC.